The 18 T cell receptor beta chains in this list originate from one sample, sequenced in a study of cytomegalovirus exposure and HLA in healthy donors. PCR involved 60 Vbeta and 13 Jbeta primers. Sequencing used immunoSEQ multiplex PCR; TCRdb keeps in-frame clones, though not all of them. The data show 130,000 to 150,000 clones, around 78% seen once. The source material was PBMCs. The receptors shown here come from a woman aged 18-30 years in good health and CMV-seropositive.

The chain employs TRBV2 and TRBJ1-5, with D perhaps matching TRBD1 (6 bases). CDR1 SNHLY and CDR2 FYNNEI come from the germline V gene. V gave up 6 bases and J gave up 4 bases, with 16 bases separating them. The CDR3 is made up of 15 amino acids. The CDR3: CASRITGPGNQPQHF. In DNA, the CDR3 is TGTGCCAGCAGGATCACAGGGCCGGGAAATCAGCCCCAGCATTTT.

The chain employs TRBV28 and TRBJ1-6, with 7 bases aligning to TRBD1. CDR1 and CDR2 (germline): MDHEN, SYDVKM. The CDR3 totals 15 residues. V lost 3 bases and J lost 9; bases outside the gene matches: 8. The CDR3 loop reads CASSFRDSATSPLHF. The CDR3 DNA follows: TGTGCCAGCAGTTTCCGGGACAGCGCAACTTCACCCCTCCACTTT.

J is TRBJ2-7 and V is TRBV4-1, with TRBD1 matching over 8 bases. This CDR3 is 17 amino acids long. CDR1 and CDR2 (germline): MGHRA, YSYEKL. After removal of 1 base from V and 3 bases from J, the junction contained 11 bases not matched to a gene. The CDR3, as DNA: TGCGCCAGCAGCCAAGCCTTAACCGCGGGACAGGTCTACGAGCAGTACTTC. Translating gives CASSQALTAGQVYEQYF.

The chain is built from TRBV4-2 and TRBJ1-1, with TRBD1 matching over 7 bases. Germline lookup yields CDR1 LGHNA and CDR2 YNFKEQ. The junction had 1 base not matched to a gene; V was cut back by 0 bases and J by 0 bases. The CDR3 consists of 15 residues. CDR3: CASSQEGGMNTEAFF. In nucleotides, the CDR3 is TGTGCCAGCAGCCAAGAAGGGGGCATGAACACTGAAGCTTTCTTT.

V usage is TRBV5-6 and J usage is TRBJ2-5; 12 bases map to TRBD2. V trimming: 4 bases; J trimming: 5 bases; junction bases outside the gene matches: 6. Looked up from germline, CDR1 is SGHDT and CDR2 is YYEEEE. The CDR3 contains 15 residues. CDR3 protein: CASSPSSGGAETQYF. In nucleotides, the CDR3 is TGTGCCAGCAGCCCCTCTAGCGGGGGGGCGGAGACCCAGTACTTC.

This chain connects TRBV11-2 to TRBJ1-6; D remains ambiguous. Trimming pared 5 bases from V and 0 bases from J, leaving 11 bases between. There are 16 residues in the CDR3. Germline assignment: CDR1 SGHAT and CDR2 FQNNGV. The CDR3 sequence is CASSLLGGSYNSPLHF. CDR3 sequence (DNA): TGTGCCAGCAGCCTCCTCGGCGGCTCCTATAATTCACCCCTCCACTTT.

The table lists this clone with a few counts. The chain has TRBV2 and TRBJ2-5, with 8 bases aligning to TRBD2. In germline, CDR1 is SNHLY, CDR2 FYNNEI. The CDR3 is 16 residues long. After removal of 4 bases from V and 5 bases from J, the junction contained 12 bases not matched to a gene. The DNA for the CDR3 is TGTGCCAGCAGTGGGGGAGCGGGGGCCTCTAGGGAGACCCAGTACTTC. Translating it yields CASSGGAGASRETQYF.

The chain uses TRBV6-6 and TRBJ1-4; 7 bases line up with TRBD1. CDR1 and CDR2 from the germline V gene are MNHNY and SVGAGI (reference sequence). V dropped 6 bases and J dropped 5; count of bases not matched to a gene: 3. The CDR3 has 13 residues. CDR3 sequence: CASRLQGNEKLFF. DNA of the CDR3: TGTGCCAGCAGGCTACAGGGGAATGAAAAACTGTTTTTT.

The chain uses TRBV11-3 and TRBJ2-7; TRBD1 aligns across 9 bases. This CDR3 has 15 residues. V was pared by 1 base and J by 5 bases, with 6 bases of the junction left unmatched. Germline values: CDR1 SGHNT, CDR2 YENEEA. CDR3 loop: CASSLGTGEVHEQYF. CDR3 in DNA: TGTGCCAGCAGCTTAGGGACAGGGGAAGTCCACGAGCAGTACTTC.

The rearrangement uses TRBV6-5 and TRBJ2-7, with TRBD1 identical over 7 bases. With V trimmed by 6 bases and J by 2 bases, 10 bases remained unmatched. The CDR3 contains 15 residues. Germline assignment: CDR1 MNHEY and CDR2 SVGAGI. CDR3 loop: CASRINGDSPYEQYF. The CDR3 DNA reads TGTGCCAGCAGGATAAATGGGGACAGTCCCTACGAGCAGTACTTC.

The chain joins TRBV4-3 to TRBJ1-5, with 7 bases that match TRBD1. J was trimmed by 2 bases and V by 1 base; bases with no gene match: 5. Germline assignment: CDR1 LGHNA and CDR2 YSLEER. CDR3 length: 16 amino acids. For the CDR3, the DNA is TGCGCCAGCAGCCAAGCTTTGGGGACAGGCAATCAGCCCCAGCATTTT. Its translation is CASSQALGTGNQPQHF.

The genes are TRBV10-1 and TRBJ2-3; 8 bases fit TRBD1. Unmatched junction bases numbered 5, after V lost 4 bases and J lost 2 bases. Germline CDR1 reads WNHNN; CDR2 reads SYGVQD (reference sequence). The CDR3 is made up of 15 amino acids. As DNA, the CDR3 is TGCGCCAGCAGTGCAGCGGACAGGGACACAGATACGCAGTATTTT. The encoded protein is CASSAADRDTDTQYF.

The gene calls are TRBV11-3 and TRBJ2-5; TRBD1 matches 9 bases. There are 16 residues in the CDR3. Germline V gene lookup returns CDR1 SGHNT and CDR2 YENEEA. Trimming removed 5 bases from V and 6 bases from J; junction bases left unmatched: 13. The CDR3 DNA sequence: TGTGCCAGCAGCCAAGGAGCGGGACAGGGAATAAAGACCCAGTACTTC. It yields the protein CASSQGAGQGIKTQYF.

CDR3 amino acids: CAWSLGGGVTDTQYF. CDR3 DNA: TGTGCCTGGAGTCTAGGGGGCGGGGTGACAGATACGCAGTATTTT. The V and J genes are TRBV30 and TRBJ2-3, with D maybe TRBD1 (7 bases). The V and J ends lost 2 bases and 3 bases respectively, with 15 bases between them. CDR1 and CDR2 from the germline V gene are GTSNPN and SVGIG (reference sequence). The CDR3 has 15 residues.

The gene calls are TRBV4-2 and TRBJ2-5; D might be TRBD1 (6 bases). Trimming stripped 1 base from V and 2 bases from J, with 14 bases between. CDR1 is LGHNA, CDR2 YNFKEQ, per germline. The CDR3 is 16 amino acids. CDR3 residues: CASSQAPGHPQETQYF. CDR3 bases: TGTGCCAGCAGCCAAGCGCCGGGACACCCACAAGAGACCCAGTACTTC.

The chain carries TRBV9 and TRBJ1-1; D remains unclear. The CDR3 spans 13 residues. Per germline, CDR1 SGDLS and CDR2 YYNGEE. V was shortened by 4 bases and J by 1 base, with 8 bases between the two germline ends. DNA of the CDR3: TGTGCCAGCAGCCCCCCCCGGAACACTGAAGCTTTCTTT. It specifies CASSPPRNTEAFF. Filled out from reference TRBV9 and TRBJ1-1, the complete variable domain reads DSGVTQTPKHLITATGQRVTLRCSPRSGDLSVYWYQQSLDQGLQFLIQYYNGEERAKGNILERFSAQQFPDLHSELNLSSLELGDSALYFCASSPPRNTEAFFGQGTRLTVV.

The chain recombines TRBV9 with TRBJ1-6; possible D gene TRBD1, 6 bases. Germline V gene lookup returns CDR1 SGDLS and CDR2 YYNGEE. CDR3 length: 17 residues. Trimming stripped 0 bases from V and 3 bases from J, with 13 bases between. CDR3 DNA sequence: TGTGCCAGCAGCGTAGAGGAAACAGGGCGCTATAATTCACCCCTCCACTTT. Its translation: CASSVEETGRYNSPLHF.

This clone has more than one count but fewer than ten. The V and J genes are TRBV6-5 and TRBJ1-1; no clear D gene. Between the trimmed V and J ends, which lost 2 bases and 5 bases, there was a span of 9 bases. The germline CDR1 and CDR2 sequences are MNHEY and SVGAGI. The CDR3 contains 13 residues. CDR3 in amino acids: CASSYLAVTEAFF. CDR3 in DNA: TGTGCCAGCAGTTACCTAGCAGTTACTGAAGCTTTCTTT.